This T cell receptor beta chain was sequenced during a study of cytomegalovirus exposure and HLA in healthy donors. Overall study results and limits: Sequence variants that were highly shared formed a cluster that was likely a sequencing artifact. Reportedly, diagnosis of cytomegalovirus status by the classifier showed high specificity and sensitivity. Several V segments, TRBV6-2 and TRBV6-3 among them, could not be told apart and were dropped.

The CDR3 spans 15 residues. Germline V lookup: CDR1 GTSNPN, CDR2 SVGIG (reference sequence). Between the trimmed V and J ends, which lost 2 bases and 7 bases, there was a span of 21 bases. In the PCR, 60 Vbeta and 13 Jbeta primers were used. TCRdb keeps only in-frame clones here, not all; method: immunoSEQ multiplex PCR. In the table there are 90,000 to 100,000 clones, under 75% of which are singletons. With regard to this clone: The antigen is not known.

Sequencing input: PBMCs. The chain links TRBV30 to TRBJ2-7, with D maybe TRBD2 (8 bases). This TCR came from a female donor in good health and CMV-seronegative. The CDR3 sequence is CAWSPGGTSLREQYF. In DNA form, the CDR3 reads TGTGCCTGGAGTCCAGGGGGGACTAGTCTTCGAGAGCAGTACTTC.